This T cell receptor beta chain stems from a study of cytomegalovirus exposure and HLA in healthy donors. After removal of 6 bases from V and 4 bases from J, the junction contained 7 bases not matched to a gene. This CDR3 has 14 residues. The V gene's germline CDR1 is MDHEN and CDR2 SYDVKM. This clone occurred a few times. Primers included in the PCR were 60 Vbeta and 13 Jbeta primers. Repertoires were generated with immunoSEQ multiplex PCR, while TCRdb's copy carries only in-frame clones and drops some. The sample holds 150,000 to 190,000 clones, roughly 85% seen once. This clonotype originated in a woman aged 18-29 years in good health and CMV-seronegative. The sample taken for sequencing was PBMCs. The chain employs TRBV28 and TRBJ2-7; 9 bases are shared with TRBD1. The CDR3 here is CASSRDRDRYEQYF. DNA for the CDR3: TGTGCCAGCAGCAGGGACAGGGATAGGTACGAGCAGTACTTC.